Each of the 9 T cell receptor beta chains below was sequenced from the same sample in a study of T cells in Graves' hyperthyroidism and ophthalmopathy. There were TCR beta CDR3 regions amplified from RNA transcripts. TCR CDR3 regions were first amplified by RT-PCR with HTBI primers. MiXCR, applied by TCRdb to the multiplex PCR reads, yields one record per CDR3 protein. The sample gives around 450,000 distinct CDR3 sequences, roughly an eighth of which show up once; 5% to 6% is in the top ten. Specimen: blood. All receptors come from a woman between 18 and 30 years old with Graves' hyperthyroidism.

This clonotype appeared many times. This chain links TRBV30 with TRBJ2-3; D possibly corresponds to TRBD2 (5 bases). Germline CDR1 GTSNPN, CDR2 SVGIG (reference sequence). The V gene lost 0 bases and the J gene lost 6 bases, with 10 bases spanning the gap. The CDR3 is 13 amino acids. The CDR3 DNA sequence: TGTGCCTGGAGTGTCCGAGGGAGCGATACGCAGTATTTT. This codes for CAWSVRGSDTQYF.

The sample holds many counts of this clonotype. This rearrangement joins TRBV10-3 to TRBJ2-3; 9 bases line up with TRBD2. The CDR3 is 13 amino acids. V was clipped by 9 bases and J by 2 bases; unmatched bases: 3. Germline-derived CDR1 and CDR2 are ENHRY and SYGVKD. The CDR3 nucleotides read TGTGCCATTGTAGCGGGAGCCACAGATACGCAGTATTTT. Its translation is CAIVAGATDTQYF.

This clonotype occurred once. The chain recombines TRBV10-3 with TRBJ2-7; perhaps TRBD2 as D (6 bases). Germline V gene data show CDR1 as ENHRY and CDR2 as SYGVKD. V was shortened by 0 bases and J by 2 bases, with 14 bases between the two germline ends. CDR3 length: 16 amino acids. CDR3 sequence: CAISESEGTSTYEQYF. The CDR3 coding sequence is TGTGCCATCAGTGAGTCGGAGGGGACTTCCACCTACGAGCAGTACTTC.

Turning to this clonotype: Relative to the germline gene, one junction end is altered; a read error may explain this. The V gene is TRBV10-3, the J gene TRBJ2-7; TRBD2 matches at 14 bases. This CDR3 is built from 19 residues. Per germline, CDR1 ENHRY and CDR2 SYGVKD. In DNA form, the CDR3 reads TGTGCCATCAGTGAGCCGGGACTAGCGGGGGCAACAGTGGGCTACGAGCGGTACTTC. Its translation: CAISEPGLAGATVGYERYF.

This clonotype was picked up a small number of times. This chain joins TRBV9 and TRBJ2-3; a possible D gene is TRBD2 (6 bases). The V and J ends lost 2 bases and 3 bases respectively, with 13 bases between them. The V gene's germline CDR1 is SGDLS and CDR2 YYNGEE. This CDR3 spans 15 amino acids. CDR3 in DNA: TGTGCCAGCAGCGTCGGGACTCCTGAGACAGATACGCAGTATTTT. This encodes CASSVGTPETDTQYF.

CDR3 bases: TGCGCCAGCAGCCAATATAGTGGGAGTTTCACAGATACGCAGTATTTT. Residues: CASSQYSGSFTDTQYF. The chain recombines TRBV5-1 with TRBJ2-3; possibly TRBD2 for D (5 bases). With 4 bases removed from V and 2 bases from J, the gap between germline ends came to 17 bases. Germline lookup yields CDR1 SGHRS and CDR2 YFSETQ. This CDR3 is 16 amino acids long.

In regard to this clonotype: Since a much larger clone is just one base distant, this may be a read error. This rearrangement joins TRBV25-1 to TRBJ1-6; D call uncertain. The CDR3 runs 15 residues. The germline V and J ends were trimmed by 1 base and 10 bases, with 14 bases remaining between them. Germline values: CDR1 MGHDK, CDR2 SYGVNS. This CDR3 is CASSESRHGKSPLHF. The CDR3 DNA sequence: TGTGCCAGCAGTGAATCGAGACATGGTAAATCACCCCTCCACTTT.

This clonotype was recorded at least ten times. The V gene is TRBV6-2 or TRBV6-3, the J gene TRBJ1-5; D uncertain. The CDR3 loop spans 11 amino acids. Trimming took off 9 bases at V and 3 bases at J, with 6 bases between the two ends. In germline, CDR1 is MNHEY, CDR2 SVGEGT. CDR3 protein: CASGPNQPQHF. The CDR3 coding sequence is TGTGCCAGTGGGCCCAATCAGCCCCAGCATTTT.

This clonotype has at least ten counts. The rearrangement uses TRBV6-1 and TRBJ2-3, with D hard to call. The CDR3 runs to 14 residues. The germline V gene has CDR1 MNHNS and CDR2 SASEGT. The ends were cut back, 6 bases at V and 0 bases at J, with 10 bases in the middle. In DNA form, the CDR3 reads TGTGCCAGCAGGGATTCTAGGAGCACAGATACGCAGTATTTT. Residues: CASRDSRSTDTQYF.